The clone carrying this T cell receptor (beta chain) has a handful of counts. The antigen remains undetermined. The sample belongs to a study of OX40 agonist ivuxolimab in advanced cancers. Study summary: Two patients with cutaneous melanoma and one with hepatocellular carcinoma, three in total, showed partial responses. Overall study results and limits: Low normalized T-cell clonal expansion also characterized some of the nonresponders.

V dropped 5 bases and J dropped 6 bases, with 12 bases sitting between them. Germline values: CDR1 SGDLS, CDR2 YYNGEE. The CDR3 totals 14 residues. Libraries were prepared by immunoSEQ multiplex PCR; TCRdb keeps only in-frame clonotypes and omits some of them. Altogether about 38,000 clones are present, about 82% being singletons, with the ten largest covering 35% to 40%. The rearrangement links TRBV9 to TRBJ1-6, with D possibly TRBD1 on 5 matching bases. The receptor comes from an adult with an advanced solid tumor such as melanoma, head and neck, liver or kidney cancer. The input for sequencing was CD4+ or CD8+ T cells sorted from blood, taken in a trial of the OX40 agonist ivuxolimab. The CDR3 is CASRGSGGNSPLHF. In nucleotides, the CDR3 is TGTGCCAGCAGAGGTTCTGGGGGTAATTCACCCCTCCACTTT.